One and the same sample provided the 18 T cell receptor beta chains below, sequenced in a study of blood T cell repertoires in COVID-19. This table comes from immunoSEQ multiplex PCR, and its TCRdb copy is limited to in-frame clones, with some not included. The sample includes roughly 100,000 clones, roughly 90% of them seen just once. The source material was peripheral blood. These receptors were collected from a woman older than 75 in a cohort sampled during active COVID-19.

The chain recombines TRBV28 with TRBJ1-2; a possible D gene is TRBD1 (5 bases). CDR1 MDHEN and CDR2 SYDVKM come from the germline V gene. Between the trimmed V and J ends, which lost 6 bases and 2 bases, there was a span of 16 bases. This CDR3 spans 15 amino acids. The DNA for the CDR3 is TGTGCCAGCAGCCAGACGCAGGGAGGGAACTATGGCTACACCTTC. It translates to CASSQTQGGNYGYTF.

This chain connects TRBV7-9 to TRBJ1-5, with D possibly being TRBD1 (5 bases). Per the germline V gene, CDR1 is SEHNR and CDR2 is FQNEAQ (reference sequence). The CDR3 totals 16 residues. Trimming removed 5 bases from V and 1 base from J, with 15 bases in between. The CDR3 sequence: CASSAGRQGSNQPQHF. For the CDR3, the DNA is TGTGCCAGCAGCGCCGGCAGGCAGGGAAGCAATCAGCCCCAGCATTTT.

This chain uses TRBV6-5 with TRBJ1-2; 7 bases are a match to TRBD1. V trimming: 7 bases; J trimming: 0 bases; junction bases outside the gene matches: 2. CDR1 and CDR2 from the germline V gene are MNHEY and SVGAGI. The CDR3 length is 13 residues. CDR3: CASTGGSNYGYTF. The DNA of the CDR3 is TGTGCCAGCACAGGGGGATCTAACTATGGCTACACCTTC.

This clone has a single count. The V gene is TRBV13, the J gene TRBJ2-1, with TRBD2 matching 8 bases. Germline loops: CDR1 PRHDT, CDR2 FYEKMQ (reference sequence). The CDR3 extends over 16 amino acids. The V gene end was trimmed by 5 bases and the J gene end by 4 bases; junction bases not matched to a gene: 10. The CDR3 is CASSTRPSGLYNEQFF. For the CDR3, the DNA is TGTGCCAGCAGCACCCGACCTAGCGGGCTGTACAATGAGCAGTTCTTC.

The rearrangement uses TRBV30 and TRBJ1-4; D uncertain. The CDR3 contains 12 residues. V was clipped by 2 bases and J by 5 bases, with 6 bases between them. From germline, CDR1 is GTSNPN and CDR2 SVGIG (reference sequence). In DNA, the CDR3 is TGTGCCTGGAGTATCGGGAATGAAAAACTGTTTTTT. Its protein product is CAWSIGNEKLFF.

The CDR3 DNA is TGTGCCAGCAGTTACTCTTCAGGTACAGATACGCAGTATTTT. This encodes CASSYSSGTDTQYF. The rearrangement links TRBV6-2 or TRBV6-3 to TRBJ2-3; D is unresolved. V lost 0 bases to trimming and J lost 3 bases, with 7 bases between them. The CDR3 has 14 residues. Germline V gene lookup returns CDR1 MNHEY and CDR2 SVGEGT.

This chain connects TRBV3-1 (or the pseudogene TRBV3-2) to TRBJ2-1, with 7 bases identical to TRBD2. V lost 0 bases and J lost 6; bases outside the gene matches: 11. Germline V gene lookup returns CDR1 LGHDT and CDR2 YNNKEL (reference sequence). This CDR3 has 17 amino acids. The CDR3: CASSQETLYSGGNEQFF. In DNA form, the CDR3 reads TGTGCCAGCAGCCAAGAGACCCTATACTCGGGGGGCAATGAGCAGTTCTTC.

The chain couples TRBV18 to TRBJ2-2; 8 bases are a match to TRBD1. J was trimmed by 3 bases and V by 3 bases; bases with no gene match: 6. The CDR3 covers 16 residues. Germline loops: CDR1 KGHSH, CDR2 LQKENI. CDR3 sequence (DNA): TGTGCCAGCTCACCCTACAGGGGGATGGACACCGGGGAGCTGTTTTTT. Its translation: CASSPYRGMDTGELFF.

The gene calls are TRBV5-1 and TRBJ2-7, with D perhaps matching TRBD1 (6 bases). V lost 4 bases and J lost 3, with 11 bases in between. In germline, CDR1 is SGHRS, CDR2 YFSETQ. The CDR3 runs to 13 residues. In nucleotides, the CDR3 is TGCGCCAGCAGCCTTGGACAGAACTACGAGCAGTACTTC. Protein product: CASSLGQNYEQYF.

Note on this clone: The same CDR3 arises from other DNA sequences in this sample as well. The chain links TRBV18 to TRBJ2-3; the D is unclear. CDR1 is KGHSH, CDR2 LQKENI, per germline. The CDR3 has 13 residues. Trimming removed 3 bases from V and 0 bases from J, with 4 bases in between. The CDR3 DNA reads as TGTGCCAGCTCACCCCCTAGCACAGATACGCAGTATTTT. This gives the protein CASSPPSTDTQYF.

J is TRBJ1-1 and V is TRBV19; 8 bases align to TRBD1. CDR1 is LNHDA, CDR2 SQIVND, per germline (reference sequence). After removal of 8 bases from V and 4 bases from J, the junction contained 6 bases not matched to a gene. There are 13 residues in the CDR3. The DNA for the CDR3 is TGTGCCAGTGACGGCAGGGGGCTCACTGAAGCTTTCTTT. Amino acid sequence: CASDGRGLTEAFF. The full variable domain, rest sourced from reference TRBV19 and TRBJ1-1, is DGGITQSPKYLFRKEGQNVTLSCEQNLNHDAMYWYRQDPGQGLRLIYYSQIVNDFQKGDIAEGYSVSREKKESFPLTVTSAQKNPTAFYLCASDGRGLTEAFFGQGTRLTVV.

The rearrangement joins TRBV18 to TRBJ1-2, with TRBD1 identical over 9 bases. CDR3 length: 14 amino acids. Trimming cost V 2 bases and J 6 bases; bases outside gene matches: 4. Germline V CDR1 and CDR2: KGHSH, LQKENI. The CDR3, as DNA: TGTGCCAGCTCACCAACCGGGACAGGGAATGGCTACACCTTC. Its protein product is CASSPTGTGNGYTF.

The sample holds one count of this clone. The V call is TRBV11-2, the J call TRBJ2-3; 8 bases map to TRBD2. Germline V gene data show CDR1 as SGHAT and CDR2 as FQNNGV. The length of the CDR3 is 16 residues. V was clipped by 5 bases and J by 2 bases; unmatched bases: 9. CDR3 nucleotide sequence: TGTGCCAGCAGCCCTACATCGGGGGGGATCACAGATACGCAGTATTTT. Encoded protein: CASSPTSGGITDTQYF.

About this clone: Other DNA variants within this sample encode the same CDR3. The chain combines TRBV7-2 with TRBJ2-5, with TRBD2 matching over 7 bases. V dropped 5 bases and J dropped 1; count of bases not matched to a gene: 1. Germline CDR1 SGHTA, CDR2 FQGNSA. The CDR3 totals 13 residues. This CDR3 is CASSGRAQETQYF. CDR3 coding DNA: TGTGCCAGCAGCGGGAGGGCCCAAGAGACCCAGTACTTC.

The chain has TRBV7-2 and TRBJ1-4, with no clear D. This CDR3 spans 12 amino acids. Germline CDR1 is SGHTA and CDR2 is FQGNSA. Trimming pared 3 bases from V and 4 bases from J, leaving 3 bases between. CDR3 loop: CASSFLNEKLFF. The DNA for the CDR3 is TGTGCCAGCAGCTTCCTTAATGAAAAACTGTTTTTT.

This clone was seen more than once but under ten times. V and J are TRBV7-8 and TRBJ2-2, with 13 bases identical to TRBD2. Germline lookup yields CDR1 SGHVS and CDR2 FQNEAQ. The junction had 13 bases not matched to a gene; V was cut back by 5 bases and J by 4 bases. The CDR3 covers 19 residues. Written as DNA, the CDR3 is TGTGCCAGCAGCCCACCCGTTGGACTAGCGGGGGACCGCACCGGGGAGCTGTTTTTT. Protein sequence: CASSPPVGLAGDRTGELFF.

V gene TRBV6-5 combines with J gene TRBJ1-1, with 8 bases lining up with TRBD1. This CDR3 is 12 amino acids long. Germline V gives CDR1 MNHEY, CDR2 SVGAGI. V lost 3 bases and J lost 8; bases outside the gene matches: 2. The DNA of the CDR3 is TGTGCCAGCAGTTATGGGACAGGAGAAGCTTTCTTT. Translation: CASSYGTGEAFF.

The DNA for the CDR3 is TGTGCCAGCAGCCGACCGGGACAGGGGGCTTATGGCTACACCTTC. Its protein is CASSRPGQGAYGYTF. The chain carries TRBV14 and TRBJ1-2, with 12 bases matching TRBD1. This CDR3 is 15 amino acids long. With V trimmed by 4 bases and J by 5 bases, 5 bases remained unmatched. From germline, CDR1 is SGHDN and CDR2 FVKESK.